The clone carrying this T cell receptor (beta chain) was seen a few times. Its antigen remains unknown. The entry originates in a study of cytomegalovirus exposure and HLA in healthy donors. Trimming at V came to 4 bases and at J to 4 bases, leaving 7 bases not matched to a gene. The CDR3 length is 15 residues. Germline loops: CDR1 SGDLS, CDR2 YYNGEE. Study results and caveats: Reported performance of the classifier showed diagnosis of cytomegalovirus status with high specificity and sensitivity.

Use of 60 Vbeta and 13 Jbeta primers characterized the PCR. Libraries were prepared by immunoSEQ multiplex PCR; TCRdb keeps only in-frame clonotypes and omits some of them. The table has some 140,000 clones, roughly 78% seen once. This chain joins TRBV9 and TRBJ2-2; 7 bases fit TRBD1. This TCR derives from a man aged 30-40 years in good health. The specimen sequenced was PBMCs. DNA for the CDR3: TGTGCCAGCAGCCTGGGACAGCTGGGCACCGGGGAGCTGTTTTTT. It yields the protein CASSLGQLGTGELFF.